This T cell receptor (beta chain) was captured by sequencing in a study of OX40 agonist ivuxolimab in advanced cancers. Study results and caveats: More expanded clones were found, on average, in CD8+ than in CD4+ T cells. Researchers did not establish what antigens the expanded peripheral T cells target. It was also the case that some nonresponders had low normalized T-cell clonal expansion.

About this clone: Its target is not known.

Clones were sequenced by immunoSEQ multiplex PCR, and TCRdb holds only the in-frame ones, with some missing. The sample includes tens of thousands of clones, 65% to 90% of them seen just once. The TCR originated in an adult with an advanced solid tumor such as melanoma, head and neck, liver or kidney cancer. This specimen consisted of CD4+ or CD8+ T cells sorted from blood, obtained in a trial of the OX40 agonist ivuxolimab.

The CDR3 spells CSVEVGHYGYTF. The DNA for the CDR3 is TGCAGCGTTGAAGTCGGGCACTATGGCTACACCTTC. This sequence joins TRBV29-1 and TRBJ1-2, with D uncertain. The CDR3 is 12 amino acids. Germline-derived CDR1 and CDR2 are SQVTM and ANQGSEA. V was pared by 1 base and J by 3 bases, with 6 bases between.